This TCR beta chain was documented in a study of vaccination and CD4 T cells after COVID-19. Overall study results and limits: Post-vaccination reactive clonotypes (median around 40) did not differ significantly from post-infection (more than 20).

Treatment denoted: approximately 9-day PBMC culture with coronavirus spike peptide pools or control peptides (ViraFEST assay). As regards this clonotype: Its specificity is unknown.

Trimming left V 5 bases short and J 5 bases short, with 10 bases between. CDR1 is MNHNS, CDR2 SASEGT, per germline. There are 13 residues in the CDR3. The Oncomine TCR Beta short-read assay was applied to DNA of cultured CD4+ T cells. TCRdb reprocessed the PCR reads with MiXCR, giving one entry per CDR3 protein. The sample records about 19,000 distinct CDR3 sequences, roughly 64% being singletons. The sequence came from a human donor who had recovered from COVID-19. The rearrangement links TRBV6-1 to TRBJ1-5; D is perhaps TRBD1 (5 bases). Sequencing was done on a sample of CD4+ T cells from blood, cultured in vitro. CDR3 in DNA: TGTGCCAGCAGTCTGACAGCGGATCAGCCCCAGCATTTT. Translated, it gives CASSLTADQPQHF.